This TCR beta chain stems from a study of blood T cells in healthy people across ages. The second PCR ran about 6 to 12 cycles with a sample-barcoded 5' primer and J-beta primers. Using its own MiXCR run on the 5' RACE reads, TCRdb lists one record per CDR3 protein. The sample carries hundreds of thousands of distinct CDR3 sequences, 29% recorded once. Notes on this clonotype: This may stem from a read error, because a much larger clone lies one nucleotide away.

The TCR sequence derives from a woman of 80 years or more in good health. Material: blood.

CDR3 protein: CASSTIAGPSHNEQFF. CDR3 DNA sequence: TGTGCCAGCAGCACGATAGCGGGACCCTCGCACAATGAGCAGTTCTTC. The chain employs TRBV5-5 and TRBJ2-1, with 8 bases matching TRBD2. The CDR3 runs to 16 residues. Germline V gene lookup returns CDR1 SGHKS and CDR2 YYEKEE (reference sequence). The J segment lost 5 bases and the V segment lost 4 bases, leaving 11 bases of the junction unmatched.